This TCR beta chain originates from a study of blood T cell repertoires in COVID-19. Background on the study: There were acute and convalescent COVID-19 samples, and they came from the United States, Italy and Spain.

Germline values: CDR1 LNHDA, CDR2 SQIVND (reference sequence). There are 15 residues in the CDR3. The V gene end was trimmed by 5 bases and the J gene end by 2 bases; junction bases not matched to a gene: 5. Clones were read by immunoSEQ multiplex PCR, and TCRdb kept only the in-frame ones, dropping some. This sample carries more than 200,000 clones, roughly 84% of them seen once, and the ten largest clones take 7% to 7.5%. Those enrolled, adults aged roughly 18 to 89 years, came from about two dozen US areas. Participants' own reports of clinical history determined their cohort assignment. The receptor was derived from a man aged 25 to 40 in a cohort exposed to, infected with or recovered from COVID-19 (not recorded which). The specimen was PBMCs or T cells enriched from blood (not recorded which). The chain employs TRBV19 and TRBJ2-1, with 8 bases identical to TRBD2. CDR3 sequence: CASSEAGVAYNEQFF. The CDR3 region has the DNA TGTGCCAGTAGTGAAGCGGGAGTTGCCTACAATGAGCAGTTCTTC.